The rows below give T cell receptor beta chains drawn from one sample of a study of regulatory T cells in long-lasting Graves disease. A single record per CDR3 protein comes from TCRdb applying MiXCR to the multiplex PCR reads. The data hold approximately 470,000 distinct CDR3 sequences, with roughly 20% observed a single time. Here the sequenced sample was peripheral blood mononuclear cells (PBMCs), taken when the disease was refractory, from a patient treated with antithyroid drugs. All receptors come from a female donor with Graves disease. Both conserved end residues are trimmed from each CDR3.

v_gene,j_gene,CDR3aa
TRBV7-2,TRBJ2-7,ASSLNRDGYGYEQY
TRBV5-6,TRBJ2-6,ASSKRATGANVLT
TRBV30,TRBJ1-2,ASQPLLYGYT
TRBV5-1,TRBJ2-2,ASSLEVAGARGELF
TRBV28,TRBJ2-1,ASSSLTLAGGKYEQF
TRBV29-1,TRBJ2-2,SVETDPNTGELF
TRBV29-1,TRBJ2-7,SVEGASTGISYEQY
TRBV7-2,TRBJ2-4,ASSLDGGLSIQY
TRBV4-1,TRBJ2-7,ASSQESGLAGGYFYEQY
TRBV9,TRBJ2-2,ASSVATRTSGRTNTGELF
TRBV10-2,TRBJ1-1,ASSERWTANTEAF
TRBV29-1,TRBJ2-7,SVVDMISYEQY
TRBV11-2,TRBJ2-2,ASSFIGGMNTGELF
TRBV3-1,TRBJ2-2,ASSPRGVQRRTGELF
TRBV20-1,TRBJ2-7,SARETLLAGGGYEQY
TRBV11-2,TRBJ2-1,ASSPRPAGEVNEQF
TRBV28,TRBJ2-7,ASSLRRTPTYEQY
TRBV2,TRBJ2-1,ASSGREFGYNEQF
TRBV6-1,TRBJ1-3,ASTSRLDSGNTIY
TRBV6-1,TRBJ2-2,ANRLGWSGELF
TRBV6-2/TRBV6-3,TRBJ2-5,ASSFYTGAGQETQY
TRBV5-1,TRBJ2-2,ASSGPNTGELF
TRBV2,TRBJ1-1,ASSEPRGNTEAF
TRBV19,TRBJ2-7,ASSIDPVGYEQY
TRBV7-2,TRBJ2-3,ASSLVVDTDTQY
TRBV6-1,TRBJ1-2,ASSEDFMDVYGYT
TRBV29-1,TRBJ1-2,SAEPGSAYGYT
TRBV2,TRBJ1-2,ASSDSSNHGYT
TRBV3-1,TRBJ2-4,ASSPALGVVNIQY
TRBV5-1,TRBJ1-1,ASSLVSGTTEAF
TRBV27,TRBJ1-5,ATSTGISQPQH
TRBV7-2,TRBJ1-5,ASTLGGGNQPQH
TRBV7-8,TRBJ2-7,ASTVAGREQY
TRBV11-2,TRBJ1-3,ASSFYARPTGNTIY
TRBV20-1,TRBJ1-2,SAQIDRVARYGYT
TRBV6-4,TRBJ1-4,ASRTDGTGTNEKLF
TRBV11-1,TRBJ2-7,ASRETSGSTKQY
TRBV7-2,TRBJ2-7,ASSVRQGPYEQY